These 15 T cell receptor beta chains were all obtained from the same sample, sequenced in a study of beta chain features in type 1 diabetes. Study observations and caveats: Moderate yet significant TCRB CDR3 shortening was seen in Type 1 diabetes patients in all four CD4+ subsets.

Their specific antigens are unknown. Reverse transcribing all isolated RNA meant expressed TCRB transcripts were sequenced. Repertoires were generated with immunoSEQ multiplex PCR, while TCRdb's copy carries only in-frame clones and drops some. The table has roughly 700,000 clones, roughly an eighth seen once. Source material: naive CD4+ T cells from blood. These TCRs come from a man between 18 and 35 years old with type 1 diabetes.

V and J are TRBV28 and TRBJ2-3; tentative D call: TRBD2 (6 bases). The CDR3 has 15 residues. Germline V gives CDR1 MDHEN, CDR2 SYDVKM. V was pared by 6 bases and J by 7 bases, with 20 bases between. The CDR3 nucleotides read TGTGCCAGCAGCGCTCCGGGAGCAGGGAAGTATACGCAGTATTTT. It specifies CASSAPGAGKYTQYF.

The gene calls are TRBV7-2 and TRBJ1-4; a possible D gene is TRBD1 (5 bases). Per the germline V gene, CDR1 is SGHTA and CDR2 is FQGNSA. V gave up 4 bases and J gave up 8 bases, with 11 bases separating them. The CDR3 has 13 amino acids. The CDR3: CASSSLGGEKLFF. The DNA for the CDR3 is TGTGCCAGCAGCTCCCTCGGGGGGGAAAAACTGTTTTTT.

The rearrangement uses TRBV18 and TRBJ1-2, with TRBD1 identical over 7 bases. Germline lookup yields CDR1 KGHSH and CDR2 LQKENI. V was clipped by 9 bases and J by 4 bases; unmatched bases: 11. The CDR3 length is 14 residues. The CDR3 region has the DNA TGTGCCAGTGGGAGGACAGGCTCTAGCTATGGCTACACCTTC. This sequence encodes CASGRTGSSYGYTF. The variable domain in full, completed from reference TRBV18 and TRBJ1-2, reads NAGVMQNPRHLVRRRGQEARLRCSPMKGHSHVYWYRQLPEEGLKFMVYLQKENIIDESGMPKERFSAEFPKEGPSILRIQQVVRGDSAAYFCASGRTGSSYGYTFGSGTRLTVV.

The chain's CDR3 is CATQGEGTDTQYF. In DNA, the CDR3 is TGTGCCACCCAGGGAGAAGGGACAGATACGCAGTATTTT. The V gene is TRBV6-1, the J gene TRBJ2-3; D may be TRBD1 or TRBD2 (5 bases each). The CDR3 totals 13 residues. Germline V CDR1 and CDR2: MNHNS, SASEGT. With 10 bases removed from V and 3 bases from J, the gap between germline ends came to 14 bases.

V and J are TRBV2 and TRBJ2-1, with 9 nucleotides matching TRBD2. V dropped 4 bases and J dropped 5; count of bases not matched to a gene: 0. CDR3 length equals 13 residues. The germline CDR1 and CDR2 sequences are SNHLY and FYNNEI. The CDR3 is CASSGLADNEQFF. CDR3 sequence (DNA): TGTGCCAGCAGTGGACTAGCGGACAATGAGCAGTTCTTC.

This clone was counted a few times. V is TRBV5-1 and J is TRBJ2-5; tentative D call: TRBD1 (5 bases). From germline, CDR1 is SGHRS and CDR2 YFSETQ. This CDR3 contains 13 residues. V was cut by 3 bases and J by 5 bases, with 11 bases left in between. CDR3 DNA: TGCGCCAGCAGCTGGGGCCGGCACGAGACCCAGTACTTC. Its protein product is CASSWGRHETQYF.

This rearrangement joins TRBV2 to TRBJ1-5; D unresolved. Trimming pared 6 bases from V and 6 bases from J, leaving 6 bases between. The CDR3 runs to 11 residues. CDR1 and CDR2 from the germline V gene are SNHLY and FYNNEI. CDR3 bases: TGTGCCAGCAGGGTCAGTCAGCCCCAGCATTTT. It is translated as CASRVSQPQHF.

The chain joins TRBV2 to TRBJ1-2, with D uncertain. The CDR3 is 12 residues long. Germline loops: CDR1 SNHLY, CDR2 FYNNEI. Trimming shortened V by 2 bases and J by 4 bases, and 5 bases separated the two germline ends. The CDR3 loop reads CASSERSYGYTF. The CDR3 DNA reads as TGTGCCAGCAGTGAACGGTCCTATGGCTACACCTTC.

The CDR3 DNA reads as TGTGCCAGCAGTTCAGACAGGGACTCCTACGAGCAGTACTTC. It encodes CASSSDRDSYEQYF. J is TRBJ2-7 and V is TRBV6-5, with 7 bases fitting TRBD1. This CDR3 comprises 14 residues. CDR1 and CDR2 (germline): MNHEY, SVGAGI. After removal of 4 bases from V and 0 bases from J, the junction contained 3 bases not matched to a gene.

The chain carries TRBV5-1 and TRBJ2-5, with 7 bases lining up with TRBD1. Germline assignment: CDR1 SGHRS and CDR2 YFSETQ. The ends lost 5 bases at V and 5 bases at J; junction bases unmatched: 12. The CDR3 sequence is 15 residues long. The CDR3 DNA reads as TGCGCCAGCAGTGAGGGGGCCGGTCGTCGGGAGACCCAGTACTTC. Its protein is CASSEGAGRRETQYF. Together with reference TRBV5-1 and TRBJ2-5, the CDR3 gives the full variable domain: KAGVTQTPRYLIKTRGQQVTLSCSPISGHRSVSWYQQTPGQGLQFLFEYFSETQRNKGNFPGRFSGRQFSNSRSEMNVSTLELGDSALYLCASSEGAGRRETQYFGPGTRLLVL.

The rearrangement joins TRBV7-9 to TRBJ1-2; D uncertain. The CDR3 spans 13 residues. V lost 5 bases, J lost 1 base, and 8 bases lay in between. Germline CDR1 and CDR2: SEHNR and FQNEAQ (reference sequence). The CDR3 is CASSPGLNYGYTF. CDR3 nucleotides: TGTGCCAGCAGCCCAGGACTTAACTATGGCTACACCTTC.

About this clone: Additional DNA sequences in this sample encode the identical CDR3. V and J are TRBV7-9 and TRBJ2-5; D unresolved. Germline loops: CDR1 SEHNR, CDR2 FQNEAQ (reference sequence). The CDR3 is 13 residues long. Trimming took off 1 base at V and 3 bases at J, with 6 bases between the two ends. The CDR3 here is CASSLGSEETQYF. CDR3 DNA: TGTGCCAGCAGCTTAGGGTCGGAAGAGACCCAGTACTTC.

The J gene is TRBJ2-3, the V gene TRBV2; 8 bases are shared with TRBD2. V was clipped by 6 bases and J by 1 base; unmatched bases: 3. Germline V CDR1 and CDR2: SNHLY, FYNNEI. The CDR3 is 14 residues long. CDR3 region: CASSMTSGTDTQYF. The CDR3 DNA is TGTGCCAGCAGCATGACTAGCGGCACAGATACGCAGTATTTT.

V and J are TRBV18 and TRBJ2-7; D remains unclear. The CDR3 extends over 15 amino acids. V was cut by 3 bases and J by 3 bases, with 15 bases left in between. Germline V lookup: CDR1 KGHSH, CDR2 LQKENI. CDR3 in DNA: TGTGCCAGCTCACCGCGGACGGATCCCTACTACGAGCAGTACTTC. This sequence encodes CASSPRTDPYYEQYF.

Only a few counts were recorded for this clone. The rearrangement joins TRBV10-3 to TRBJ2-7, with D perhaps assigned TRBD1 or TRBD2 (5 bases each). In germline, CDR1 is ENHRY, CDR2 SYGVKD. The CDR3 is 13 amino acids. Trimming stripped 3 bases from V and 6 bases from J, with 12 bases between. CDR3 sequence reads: CAISDGAGSEQYF. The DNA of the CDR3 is TGTGCCATCAGTGACGGGGCAGGCAGCGAGCAGTACTTC.